The 11 T cell receptor beta chains reported below all come from one sample, sequenced in a study of T cells in Graves' hyperthyroidism and ophthalmopathy. From RNA transcripts, TCR beta CDR3 regions were amplified. With the HTBI primer set, the TCR CDR3 went through a first round of RT-PCR. TCRdb re-analysed the multiplex PCR reads in MiXCR, keeping a single row per CDR3 protein. This table has over 650,000 distinct CDR3 sequences, nearly 45% appearing once. The sample comprised peripheral blood or thyroid tissue (not recorded which). The receptors come from an adult man with Graves' disease, either hyperthyroidism or ophthalmopathy (not recorded which).

This chain uses TRBV7-2 with TRBJ2-7, with 9 positions matching TRBD2. The V and J ends lost 1 base and 6 bases, in that order; junction bases with no gene match: 16. CDR3 length: 18 amino acids. Germline lookup yields CDR1 SGHTA and CDR2 FQGNSA. The CDR3 DNA follows: TGTGCCAGCAGCTTAGGGGTTATGGCGGGGGGGCCGGGGACCGAGCAGTACTTC. It translates to CASSLGVMAGGPGTEQYF.

This clonotype occurred many times. J is TRBJ2-7 and V is TRBV10-3; TRBD1 aligns across 8 bases. Germline V gene lookup returns CDR1 ENHRY and CDR2 SYGVKD. The CDR3 is 15 residues long. V shed 4 bases, J shed 2 bases, and the junction held 7 bases outside the gene matches. CDR3 loop: CAISVVVGQAYEQYF. CDR3 coding DNA: TGTGCCATCAGTGTCGTGGTGGGACAGGCCTACGAGCAGTACTTC.

This clonotype came up many times. The chain is built from TRBV7-2 and TRBJ2-7, with D unclear. V lost 5 bases and J 7 bases, leaving 15 bases between the germline ends. CDR1 is SGHTA, CDR2 FQGNSA, per germline. This CDR3 contains 13 residues. The DNA for the CDR3 is TGTGCCAGCAGCCCACCGGCATCTCCTGAGCAGTACTTC. This codes for CASSPPASPEQYF. The whole variable domain, remainder taken from reference TRBV7-2 and TRBJ2-7, is GAGVSQSPSNKVTEKGKDVELRCDPISGHTALYWYRQSLGQGLEFLIYFQGNSAPDKSGLPSDRFSAERTGGSVSTLTIQRTQQEDSAVYLCASSPPASPEQYFGPGTRLTVT.

The chain links TRBV24-1 to TRBJ2-6; 7 nucleotides match TRBD1. V was pared by 4 bases and J by 3 bases, with 5 bases of the junction left unmatched. Germline CDR1 reads KGHDR; CDR2 reads SFDVKD. CDR3 length: 16 residues. The CDR3 is CATSDPGTVGANVLTF. CDR3 bases: TGTGCCACCAGTGACCCCGGGACAGTTGGGGCCAACGTCCTGACTTTC.

There are many counts of this clonotype. V usage is TRBV12-3 or TRBV12-4 and J usage is TRBJ2-7, with TRBD2 as a possible D gene (5 bases). The CDR3 covers 14 residues. Trimming pared 3 bases from V and 4 bases from J, leaving 13 bases between. The CDR3 DNA reads as TGTGCCAGCAGTTTTCAAGCGGAAGTGTACGAGCAGTACTTC. Its translation: CASSFQAEVYEQYF.

The chain carries TRBV7-8 and TRBJ2-7, with D uncertain. Near its end, the DNA agrees better with TRBJ2-1, so the J call may be wrong. The length of the CDR3 is 11 residues. Germline values: CDR1 SGHVS, CDR2 FQNEAQ. The CDR3 sequence: CASSLANEQFF. CDR3 DNA sequence: TGTGCCAGCAGCTTAGCCAATGAGCAGTTCTTC.

The rearrangement links TRBV7-9 to TRBJ1-4, with 7 bases matching TRBD1. V dropped 1 base and J dropped 12; count of bases not matched to a gene: 5. The CDR3 covers 13 residues. Germline loops: CDR1 SEHNR, CDR2 FQNEAQ (reference sequence). In DNA, the CDR3 is TGTGCCAGCAGCTTAGAACAGGGGAGGGAACTGTTTTTT. It specifies CASSLEQGRELFF.

The gene calls are TRBV7-9 and TRBJ2-2; TRBD2 matches 9 bases. The germline CDR1 and CDR2 sequences are SEHNR and FQNEAQ (reference sequence). V dropped 3 bases and J dropped 0; count of bases not matched to a gene: 5. The CDR3 has 17 amino acids. CDR3 amino acids: CASSFGAGGSNTGELFF. DNA for the CDR3: TGTGCCAGCAGCTTCGGAGCGGGAGGTTCGAACACCGGGGAGCTGTTTTTT.

For this clonotype: Just one base apart from a much larger clone, this may be a read error. The J gene is TRBJ1-4, the V gene TRBV10-3; TRBD1 matches 10 bases. The CDR3 contains 14 residues. Germline V gene sequence: CDR1 ENHRY, CDR2 SYGVKD. V dropped 6 bases and J dropped 7; count of bases not matched to a gene: 5. DNA for the CDR3: TGTGCCATCAGCCTGACAGGGGGCTTTGAAAAACTGTTTTTT. As protein: CAISLTGGFEKLFF.

Comment on this clonotype: One end of the junction varies from germline; a read error may be responsible. V gene TRBV7-9 combines with J gene TRBJ1-2; 7 bases align to TRBD1. The CDR3 runs to 13 residues. Germline values: CDR1 SEHNR, CDR2 FQNEAQ (reference sequence). The CDR3: CAISRQGEAGYTF. CDR3 DNA: TGTGCCATCAGCCGACAGGGTGAGGCTGGCTACACCTTC.

Concerning this clonotype: Sequence at one end of the junction differs from germline and may be a read error. The DNA of the CDR3 is TGTGCCAGCAGTGAAGCAGTGCAGGATTTT. Translated, it gives CASSEAVQDF. The chain links TRBV2 to TRBJ1-3; D is undetermined. The CDR3 consists of 10 residues. CDR1 SNHLY and CDR2 FYNNEI come from the germline V gene.